The 22 T cell receptor beta chains below all came from one sample that was sequenced in a study of beta chain features in type 1 diabetes. No antigen has been identified for these receptors. TCRB transcripts that were expressed got sequenced, as all of the isolated RNA had been reverse transcribed. Measured with immunoSEQ multiplex PCR; TCRdb has only the in-frame clones, and not every one. The data contain roughly 730,000 clones, 10% to 15% of them singletons. General study results and limits: Moderate but significant shortening of TCRB CDR3s was recorded in all four CD4+ subsets from Type 1 diabetes patients.

The sequenced sample consisted of naive CD4+ T cells from blood. The receptors here all came from a young man with type 1 diabetes.

This clone was seen more than once but under ten times. The rearrangement uses TRBV7-9 and TRBJ2-1; D is perhaps TRBD2 (5 bases). Germline V gives CDR1 SEHNR, CDR2 FQNEAQ (reference sequence). The CDR3 spans 18 residues. The germline V and J ends were trimmed by 1 base and 3 bases, with 19 bases remaining between them. In DNA form, the CDR3 reads TGTGCCAGCAGCTTAGTGGCCGGCTCGACGAGGGTCTACAATGAGCAGTTCTTC. Amino acids: CASSLVAGSTRVYNEQFF.

The V call is TRBV7-2, the J call TRBJ1-1, with D possibly TRBD1 on 6 matching bases. From germline, CDR1 is SGHTA and CDR2 FQGNSA. Trimming took 5 bases from V and 0 from J, leaving 13 bases between them. This CDR3 spans 15 amino acids. Here the CDR3 reads CASSTGSGMNTEAFF. In nucleotides, the CDR3 is TGTGCCAGCAGCACAGGGTCAGGCATGAACACTGAAGCTTTCTTT.

This clone appeared a few times. The chain couples TRBV5-1 to TRBJ2-6; tentatively, D is TRBD1 (8 bases). This CDR3 is built from 18 residues. V lost 4 bases and J lost 0, with 17 bases in between. Germline assignment: CDR1 SGHRS and CDR2 YFSETQ. CDR3 in amino acids: CASSLGGTGYSGANVLTF. The CDR3 coding sequence is TGCGCCAGCAGCCTCGGGGGGACAGGCTACTCTGGGGCCAACGTCCTGACTTTC. Together with reference TRBV5-1 and TRBJ2-6, the CDR3 gives the full variable domain: KAGVTQTPRYLIKTRGQQVTLSCSPISGHRSVSWYQQTPGQGLQFLFEYFSETQRNKGNFPGRFSGRQFSNSRSEMNVSTLELGDSALYLCASSLGGTGYSGANVLTFGAGSRLTVL.

J is TRBJ1-6 and V is TRBV28, with D unclear. The CDR3 runs 12 residues. The V gene lost 6 bases and the J gene lost 8 bases, with 8 bases spanning the gap. The germline V gene encodes CDR1 MDHEN and CDR2 SYDVKM. The CDR3 DNA follows: TGTGCCAGCAGCTGGAGGGATTCACCCCTCCACTTT. Amino acids: CASSWRDSPLHF.

The sample holds a few counts of this clone. The chain is built from TRBV4-1 and TRBJ1-5; D uncertain. This CDR3 has 16 residues. CDR1 and CDR2 from the germline V gene are MGHRA and YSYEKL. Trimming took 1 base from V and 0 from J, leaving 10 bases between them. CDR3 protein: CASSQGELLSNQPQHF. The CDR3 region has the DNA TGCGCCAGCAGCCAAGGAGAGCTACTTAGCAATCAGCCCCAGCATTTT.

The chain recombines TRBV28 with TRBJ2-7, with D tentatively TRBD2 (5 bases). The length of the CDR3 is 13 residues. Germline V gives CDR1 MDHEN, CDR2 SYDVKM. Trimming cost V 11 bases and J 1 base, with 15 bases left between them. CDR3 region: CASQRGSSYEQYF. CDR3 DNA sequence: TGTGCCTCCCAACGGGGATCTTCCTACGAGCAGTACTTC.

This clone has only a few counts. Additional DNA sequences in this sample encode the identical CDR3. The chain couples TRBV7-9 to TRBJ2-1; possible D gene TRBD2, 6 bases. Trimming cost V 3 bases and J 7 bases, with 7 bases left between them. The CDR3 has 12 amino acids. Germline assignment: CDR1 SEHNR and CDR2 FQNEAQ (reference sequence). The CDR3 loop reads CASSFRGNEQFF. The CDR3 DNA reads as TGTGCCAGCAGCTTCCGGGGGAATGAGCAGTTCTTC.

V usage is TRBV6-6 and J usage is TRBJ2-3; D is possibly TRBD2 (5 bases). This CDR3 is built from 12 residues. Germline V lookup: CDR1 MNHNY, CDR2 SVGAGI (reference sequence). The V end was cut by 4 bases, the J end by 5 bases, with 7 bases between. CDR3 sequence (DNA): TGTGCCAGCAGTTCTGGGAGAGATACGCAGTATTTT. Amino acids: CASSSGRDTQYF.

This clone was observed a handful of times. The chain employs TRBV7-2 and TRBJ1-1; D is unclear. The CDR3 loop spans 15 amino acids. Trimming shortened V by 0 bases and J by 2 bases, and 10 bases separated the two germline ends. CDR1 is SGHTA, CDR2 FQGNSA, per germline. The DNA of the CDR3 is TGTGCCAGCAGCTTAGCCCCGACGGGTAACACTGAAGCTTTCTTT. This translates into CASSLAPTGNTEAFF.

This clone was detected a few times. The CDR3 region is CASSPPTGIADTQYF. The DNA for the CDR3 is TGTGCCAGCTCACCACCGACAGGGATCGCAGATACGCAGTATTTT. V usage is TRBV18 and J usage is TRBJ2-3; 7 nucleotides align to TRBD1. Germline V gene data show CDR1 as KGHSH and CDR2 as LQKENI. There are 15 residues in the CDR3. Trimming cost V 0 bases and J 4 bases; bases outside gene matches: 4. The variable domain in full, with the rest retrieved from reference TRBV18 and TRBJ2-3, is NAGVMQNPRHLVRRRGQEARLRCSPMKGHSHVYWYRQLPEEGLKFMVYLQKENIIDESGMPKERFSAEFPKEGPSILRIQQVVRGDSAAYFCASSPPTGIADTQYFGPGTRLTVL.

J is TRBJ1-2 and V is TRBV30; no firm D call. Germline V lookup: CDR1 GTSNPN, CDR2 SVGIG (reference sequence). Trimming removed 2 bases from V and 0 bases from J, with 10 bases in between. CDR3 length equals 14 residues. CDR3 in amino acids: CAWSLVRANYGYTF. The DNA for the CDR3 is TGTGCCTGGAGTTTAGTCAGAGCTAACTATGGCTACACCTTC.

This clone was recorded once. The chain employs TRBV2 and TRBJ1-2; D is possibly TRBD1 (5 bases). The CDR3 contains 12 residues. In germline, CDR1 is SNHLY, CDR2 FYNNEI. With 8 bases removed from V and 4 bases from J, the gap between germline ends came to 11 bases. CDR3: CASRQSLYGYTF. For the CDR3, the DNA is TGTGCCAGCCGACAGTCCCTCTATGGCTACACCTTC.

This clone was found a few times. The V gene is TRBV2, the J gene TRBJ1-1, with D possibly being TRBD1 (6 bases). From germline, CDR1 is SNHLY and CDR2 FYNNEI. The V gene lost 3 bases and the J gene lost 0 bases, with 8 bases spanning the gap. CDR3 length equals 14 residues. In nucleotides, the CDR3 is TGTGCCAGCAGTGACGGGACAATGAACACTGAAGCTTTCTTT. Amino acid sequence: CASSDGTMNTEAFF.

The rearrangement links TRBV9 to TRBJ1-1, with 10 bases matching TRBD1. CDR1 is SGDLS and CDR2 is YYNGEE in the germline V gene. The CDR3 sequence is 15 residues long. Trimming took 3 bases from V and 1 from J; bases not matched to a gene: 3. The CDR3 loop reads CASSARQGANTEAFF. The CDR3 DNA reads TGTGCCAGCAGCGCAAGACAGGGGGCGAACACTGAAGCTTTCTTT.

As to this clone: One end of the junction is discordant with germline, which a read error may explain. This sequence joins TRBV10-3 and TRBJ2-5; D perhaps matches TRBD2 (7 bases). This CDR3 comprises 16 residues. Germline CDR1 ENHRY, CDR2 SYGVKD. The CDR3 DNA sequence: TGTGCCACCAGTGAGTCGGGGGGCAGAGAGAAAGAGACCCAGTACTTC. Its protein product is CATSESGGREKETQYF.

A few counts support this clone. The chain links TRBV19 to TRBJ2-7; D gene unclear. The CDR3 is made up of 13 amino acids. The germline CDR1 and CDR2 sequences are LNHDA and SQIVND (reference sequence). Trimming pared 4 bases from V and 3 bases from J, leaving 10 bases between. The CDR3: CASSKHSFYEQYF. CDR3 DNA sequence: TGTGCCAGTAGTAAACACAGCTTCTACGAGCAGTACTTC.

The rearrangement links TRBV30 to TRBJ1-5, with D perhaps matching TRBD1 (5 bases). V lost 4 bases, J lost 4 bases, and 14 bases lay in between. CDR1 and CDR2 from the germline V gene are GTSNPN and SVGIG (reference sequence). The CDR3 has 14 amino acids. CDR3 DNA: TGTGCCTGGACCGCAAATTCAGGGAATCAGCCCCAGCATTTT. Translated, it gives CAWTANSGNQPQHF.

This clone was seen only a few times. V gene TRBV5-6 combines with J gene TRBJ2-7, with a tentative D call TRBD1 (5 bases). The CDR3 is 12 amino acids. The V and J ends lost 2 bases and 11 bases respectively, with 14 bases between them. The germline V gene has CDR1 SGHDT and CDR2 YYEEEE. The CDR3 loop reads CASSFGVGRKYF. CDR3 DNA: TGTGCCAGCAGCTTTGGGGTGGGGCGAAAGTACTTC.

This clone has just a few counts. This chain joins TRBV6-1 and TRBJ1-2, with D possibly matching TRBD1 (6 bases). This CDR3 has 15 residues. Trimming left V 5 bases short and J 0 bases short, with 13 bases between. Germline V lookup: CDR1 MNHNS, CDR2 SASEGT. CDR3 region: CASSFQQGSNYGYTF. CDR3 sequence (DNA): TGTGCCAGCAGTTTCCAACAGGGATCTAACTATGGCTACACCTTC.

This chain links TRBV2 with TRBJ1-5, with D possibly being TRBD1 (6 bases). This CDR3 region has 15 residues. The germline V gene encodes CDR1 SNHLY and CDR2 FYNNEI. V lost 5 bases, J lost 1 base, and 12 bases lay in between. The CDR3 spells CASSQYRESNQPQHF. The CDR3 DNA sequence: TGTGCCAGCAGTCAATACAGGGAAAGCAATCAGCCCCAGCATTTT.

The chain joins TRBV19 to TRBJ2-7, with D perhaps matching TRBD1 or TRBD2 (5 bases each). CDR3 length equals 14 residues. The ends were cut back, 7 bases at V and 0 bases at J, with 13 bases in the middle. Per the germline V gene, CDR1 is LNHDA and CDR2 is SQIVND (reference sequence). The CDR3 here is CASKSAGSSYEQYF. The CDR3 DNA sequence: TGTGCCAGTAAATCGGCAGGGAGCTCCTACGAGCAGTACTTC.

This clone occurred a few times. The V gene is TRBV27, the J gene TRBJ2-7; D ambiguous. Trimming shortened V by 1 base and J by 5 bases, and 9 bases separated the two germline ends. Germline CDR1 reads MNHEY; CDR2 reads SMNVEV (reference sequence). The length of the CDR3 is 13 residues. This CDR3 reads CASSLWLRDEQYF. CDR3 sequence (DNA): TGTGCCAGCAGTTTATGGTTGCGCGACGAGCAGTACTTC.